Following are 26 T cell receptor beta chains from one sample sequenced in a study of blood T cell repertoires in COVID-19. The method was immunoSEQ multiplex PCR; TCRdb's version includes in-frame clones alone and lacks a portion of them. The sample contains roughly 250,000 clones, roughly 91% of which appear only once. The sequenced material came from peripheral blood. The receptors stem from a man between 25 and 39 years old with COVID-19, enrolled during active disease.

J is TRBJ1-1 and V is TRBV19; 7 bases are shared with TRBD1. The trim removed 5 bases at V and 5 bases at J, leaving 11 bases unmatched. Germline V gene data show CDR1 as LNHDA and CDR2 as SQIVND (reference sequence). The CDR3 has 15 amino acids. CDR3 sequence: CASSPTGGGLTEAFF. CDR3 DNA: TGTGCCAGTAGTCCTACCGGAGGGGGCCTGACTGAAGCTTTCTTT. The variable domain in full, with the rest retrieved from reference TRBV19 and TRBJ1-1, is DGGITQSPKYLFRKEGQNVTLSCEQNLNHDAMYWYRQDPGQGLRLIYYSQIVNDFQKGDIAEGYSVSREKKESFPLTVTSAQKNPTAFYLCASSPTGGGLTEAFFGQGTRLTVV.

The gene calls are TRBV20-1 and TRBJ2-1; the D gene is possibly TRBD1 (5 bases). V was clipped by 3 bases and J by 5 bases, with 5 bases between them. The CDR3 has 11 residues. In germline, CDR1 is DFQATT, CDR2 SNEGSKA (reference sequence). Here the CDR3 DNA reads TGCAGTGCTAGGACAGACAATGAGCAGTTCTTC. Its translation is CSARTDNEQFF.

As regards this clone: The sample carries other DNA sequences with the same CDR3. The chain couples TRBV11-2 to TRBJ2-7, with D unresolved. CDR1 is SGHAT, CDR2 FQNNGV, per germline. There are 13 residues in the CDR3. V lost 3 bases and J lost 0, with 6 bases in between. This CDR3 is CASSLQASYEQYF. The DNA of the CDR3 is TGTGCCAGCAGCTTGCAGGCCTCCTACGAGCAGTACTTC. Supplemented by reference TRBV11-2 and TRBJ2-7, the full variable domain reads EAGVAQSPRYKIIEKRQSVAFWCNPISGHATLYWYQQILGQGPKLLIQFQNNGVVDDSQLPKDRFSAERLKGVDSTLKIQPAKLEDSAVYLCASSLQASYEQYFGPGTRLTVT.

The J gene is TRBJ2-5, the V gene TRBV29-1; TRBD2 is a possible D gene (6 bases). Trimming pared 6 bases from V and 5 bases from J, leaving 16 bases between. The CDR3 contains 13 residues. Germline values: CDR1 SQVTM, CDR2 ANQGSEA. The CDR3 sequence is CSVAGGGWETQYF. In nucleotides, the CDR3 is TGCAGCGTCGCAGGTGGGGGGTGGGAGACCCAGTACTTC.

The J gene is TRBJ2-1, the V gene TRBV4-1, with 16 bases fitting TRBD2. J was trimmed by 3 bases and V by 3 bases; bases with no gene match: 8. There are 19 residues in the CDR3. Germline V gene lookup returns CDR1 MGHRA and CDR2 YSYEKL. This chain's CDR3 is CASSHSPGTSGGDYNEQFF. Here the CDR3 DNA reads TGCGCCAGCAGCCATTCTCCCGGGACTAGCGGGGGGGACTACAATGAGCAGTTCTTC.

V is TRBV6-6 and J is TRBJ2-3; D uncertain. V was cut by 6 bases and J by 0 bases, with 10 bases left in between. This CDR3 region has 14 residues. In germline, CDR1 is MNHNY, CDR2 SVGAGI (reference sequence). The CDR3 protein is CASRSSSSTDTQYF. The CDR3 region has the DNA TGTGCCAGCAGATCGTCCTCTAGCACAGATACGCAGTATTTT.

The chain links TRBV19 to TRBJ1-1; the D is unclear. The germline V and J ends were trimmed by 2 bases and 11 bases, with 18 bases remaining between them. This CDR3 comprises 14 residues. Germline V gene sequence: CDR1 LNHDA, CDR2 SQIVND (reference sequence). CDR3 sequence: CASSISAGNVRAFF. The CDR3 coding sequence is TGTGCCAGTAGTATATCAGCGGGGAACGTTAGGGCTTTCTTT.

This chain connects TRBV5-5 to TRBJ2-7, with a possible D match to TRBD1 (5 bases). Trimming took off 5 bases at V and 2 bases at J, with 14 bases between the two ends. Germline lookup yields CDR1 SGHKS and CDR2 YYEKEE (reference sequence). CDR3 size: 14 residues. The CDR3 here is CASREDSHPYEQYF. In nucleotides, the CDR3 is TGTGCCAGCAGGGAAGACAGTCACCCCTACGAGCAGTACTTC.

This chain joins TRBV6-6 and TRBJ1-6, with D unclear. Trimming removed 2 bases from V and 8 bases from J, with 13 bases in between. This CDR3 region has 15 residues. The germline gives CDR1 MNHNY, CDR2 SVGAGI (reference sequence). CDR3: CASSYGGRIHSPLHF. The CDR3 coding sequence is TGTGCCAGCAGTTACGGCGGGAGGATACATTCACCCCTCCACTTT.

In this sample, this clone turned up once. For the CDR3, the DNA is TGTGCCAGCAGTTCCTTGGGAGGTGGCACTGAAGCTTTCTTT. Translating gives CASSSLGGGTEAFF. The chain links TRBV7-9 to TRBJ1-1, with D unclear. Trimming left V 6 bases short and J 4 bases short, with 15 bases between. Germline assignment: CDR1 SEHNR and CDR2 FQNEAQ (reference sequence). This CDR3 is built from 14 residues.

This clone was recorded once. The chain couples TRBV18 to TRBJ2-1, with 12 bases matching TRBD2. The V segment lost 1 base and the J segment 7 bases; nucleotides outside the gene matches: 8. Germline CDR1 and CDR2: KGHSH and LQKENI. This CDR3 is 17 amino acids long. As DNA, the CDR3 is TGTGCCAGCTCACCACAACCCGGTCTAGCGGGGGGGAATGAGCAGTTCTTC. Residues: CASSPQPGLAGGNEQFF.

The rearrangement links TRBV3-1 (or the pseudogene TRBV3-2) to TRBJ1-1; 10 nucleotides line up with TRBD1. The V gene's germline CDR1 is LGHDT and CDR2 YNNKEL (reference sequence). V lost 7 bases and J lost 5; bases outside the gene matches: 10. The length of the CDR3 is 15 residues. In DNA, the CDR3 is TGTGCCAGCAACAACCGACAGGGGGCGGAAACTGAAGCTTTCTTT. It yields the protein CASNNRQGAETEAFF.

This chain connects TRBV12-2 to TRBJ2-2; the table's D call of TRBD2 was not tested on the DNA. TRBV12-2 is described as a pseudogene. This CDR3 region has 14 residues. The DNA of the CDR3 is TGTGCAAGTCGCCCCGGGGGGGGCACCGGGGAGCTGTTTTTT. Translation: CASRPGGGTGELFF.

The V and J genes are TRBV2 and TRBJ2-1; possibly TRBD1 for D (5 bases). V lost 5 bases and J 2 bases, leaving 10 bases between the germline ends. The length of the CDR3 is 14 residues. Germline-derived CDR1 and CDR2 are SNHLY and FYNNEI. The CDR3 is CASSSQGPYNEQFF. The CDR3 DNA reads as TGTGCCAGCAGTTCCCAGGGCCCCTACAATGAGCAGTTCTTC.

The chain couples TRBV15 to TRBJ1-5; no firm D call. Per the germline V gene, CDR1 is LNHNV and CDR2 is YYDKDF (reference sequence). The V end lost 3 bases, the J end lost 7 bases, and 22 bases lay between the germline ends. The CDR3 totals 17 residues. CDR3 bases: TGTGCCACCAGCAGGGCCGGCTCTGGAGGCCCTGGGCAGCCCCAGCATTTT. Amino acids: CATSRAGSGGPGQPQHF.

This clone occurred a few times. The V and J genes are TRBV6-5 and TRBJ1-2; D call uncertain. CDR3 length equals 12 residues. The V gene's germline CDR1 is MNHEY and CDR2 SVGAGI. Trimming left V 8 bases short and J 3 bases short, with 10 bases between. CDR3 nucleotide sequence: TGTGCCAGCGGCCAACCCCACTATGGCTACACCTTC. This codes for CASGQPHYGYTF.

The V call is TRBV7-3, the J call TRBJ2-7; tentatively, D is TRBD2 (6 bases). Germline lookup yields CDR1 SGHTA and CDR2 FQGTGA. The CDR3 covers 15 residues. Trimming took off 3 bases at V and 2 bases at J, with 14 bases between the two ends. The CDR3 here is CASSFEGGLAYEQYF. The CDR3 region has the DNA TGTGCCAGCAGCTTTGAAGGAGGGCTAGCCTACGAGCAGTACTTC.

This chain joins TRBV6-2 or TRBV6-3 and TRBJ1-5; 7 bases line up with TRBD1. The V segment lost 4 bases and the J segment 4 bases; nucleotides outside the gene matches: 4. The germline V gene has CDR1 MNHEY and CDR2 SVGEGT. The CDR3 covers 14 residues. Here the CDR3 DNA reads TGTGCCAGCAGTTCCACAGGGGAAAATCAGCCCCAGCATTTT. Amino acids: CASSSTGENQPQHF.

A note on this clone: One end of the junction does not line up with germline, which may come from a read error. The rearrangement uses TRBV2 and TRBJ1-2; D perhaps matches TRBD1 (5 bases). Germline V CDR1 and CDR2: SNHLY, FYNNEI. The CDR3 is 13 amino acids. CDR3 sequence: CASSVDSPWGCTF. In DNA form, the CDR3 reads TGTGCCAGCAGTGTAGACAGCCCTTGGGGCTGCACCTTC.

A single count supports this clone. The chain is built from TRBV4-1 and TRBJ1-2; 7 bases fit TRBD1. This CDR3 region has 15 residues. Unmatched junction bases numbered 10, after V lost 5 bases and J lost 4 bases. The germline CDR1 and CDR2 sequences are MGHRA and YSYEKL. DNA for the CDR3: TGCGCCAGCAGCAAACAACAGGGGATAGGCTATGGCTACACCTTC. This sequence encodes CASSKQQGIGYGYTF.

The V gene is TRBV6-1, the J gene TRBJ1-2, with D unclear. The CDR3 contains 13 residues. CDR1 is MNHNS and CDR2 is SASEGT in the germline V gene. V lost 2 bases and J 3 bases, leaving 7 bases between the germline ends. CDR3 sequence (DNA): TGTGCCAGCAGTGAATCGTCTTACTATGGCTACACCTTC. Translated, it gives CASSESSYYGYTF.

Here the CDR3 DNA reads TGTGCCAGCTCACCAGGGGCCCTTAGGGAGCAGTTCTTC. Translating gives CASSPGALREQFF. The chain joins TRBV18 to TRBJ2-1; possibly TRBD1 for D (5 bases). The CDR3 sequence is 13 residues long. The V end lost 2 bases, the J end lost 10 bases, and 12 bases lay between the germline ends. Per germline, CDR1 KGHSH and CDR2 LQKENI.

The chain is built from TRBV5-1 and TRBJ2-7; 11 nucleotides match TRBD1. With V trimmed by 4 bases and J by 2 bases, 5 bases remained unmatched. The CDR3 length is 15 residues. Per the germline V gene, CDR1 is SGHRS and CDR2 is YFSETQ. This CDR3 is CASSAPGQGAYEQYF. As DNA, the CDR3 is TGCGCCAGCAGCGCCCCGGGACAGGGGGCCTACGAGCAGTACTTC.

The chain is built from TRBV4-2 and TRBJ1-5, with 9 bases aligning to TRBD1. CDR3 size: 16 residues. V lost 2 bases to trimming and J lost 7 bases; unmatched junction nucleotides: 9. Germline V gene lookup returns CDR1 LGHNA and CDR2 YNFKEQ. The CDR3, as DNA: TGTGCCAGCAGCCAACCGGACAGGGGTCTTTGGCAGCCCCAGCATTTT. Its translation is CASSQPDRGLWQPQHF.

This chain connects TRBV7-3 to TRBJ1-3, with a weak D call TRBD1 (6 bases). The V and J ends lost 5 bases and 2 bases respectively, with 10 bases between them. The CDR3 runs 14 residues. Germline-derived CDR1 and CDR2 are SGHTA and FQGTGA. CDR3 DNA: TGTGCCAGCAGCCTCACAGGGACTGGAAACACCATATATTTT. It yields the protein CASSLTGTGNTIYF.

The genes are TRBV5-1 and TRBJ1-1, with 8 bases identical to TRBD1. Germline CDR1 reads SGHRS; CDR2 reads YFSETQ. The CDR3 has 15 amino acids. J lost 2 bases, V lost 0 bases, and 3 bases had no gene match. The CDR3 DNA is TGCGCCAGCAGCTTGGCACAGGGGGAAAACACTGAAGCTTTCTTT. Translating gives CASSLAQGENTEAFF.